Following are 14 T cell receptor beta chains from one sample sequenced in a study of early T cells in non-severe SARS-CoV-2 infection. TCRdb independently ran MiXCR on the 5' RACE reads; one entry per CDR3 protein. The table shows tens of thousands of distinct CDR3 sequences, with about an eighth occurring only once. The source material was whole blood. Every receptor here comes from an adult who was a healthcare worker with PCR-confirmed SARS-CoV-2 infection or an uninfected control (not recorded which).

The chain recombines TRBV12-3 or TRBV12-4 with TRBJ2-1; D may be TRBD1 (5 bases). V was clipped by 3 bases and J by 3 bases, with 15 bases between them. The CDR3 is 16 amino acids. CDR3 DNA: TGTGCCAGCAGTTTGGAATATCGACAGATCTACAATGAGCAGTTCTTC. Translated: CASSLEYRQIYNEQFF.

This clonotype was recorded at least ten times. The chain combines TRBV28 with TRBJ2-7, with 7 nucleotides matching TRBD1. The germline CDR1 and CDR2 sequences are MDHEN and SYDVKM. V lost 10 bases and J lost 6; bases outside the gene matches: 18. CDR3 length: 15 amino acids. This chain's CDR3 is CAIEGGQGGIGEQYF. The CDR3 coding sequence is TGTGCCATCGAAGGGGGCCAGGGCGGTATCGGCGAGCAGTACTTC.

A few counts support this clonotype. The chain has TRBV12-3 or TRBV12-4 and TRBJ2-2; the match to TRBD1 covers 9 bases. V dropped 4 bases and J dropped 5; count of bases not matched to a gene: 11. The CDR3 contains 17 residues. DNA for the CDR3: TGTGCCAGCAGTTCCACAGGGGGCGGATTAAGGACCGGGGAGCTGTTTTTT. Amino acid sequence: CASSSTGGGLRTGELFF.

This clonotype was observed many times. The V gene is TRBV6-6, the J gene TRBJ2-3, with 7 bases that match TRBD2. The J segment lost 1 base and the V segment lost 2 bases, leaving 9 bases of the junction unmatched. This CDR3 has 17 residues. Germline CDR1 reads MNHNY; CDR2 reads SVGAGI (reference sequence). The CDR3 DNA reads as TGTGCCAGCAGTTACGGGACCCGTCGGGGGGGCACAGATACGCAGTATTTT. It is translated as CASSYGTRRGGTDTQYF.

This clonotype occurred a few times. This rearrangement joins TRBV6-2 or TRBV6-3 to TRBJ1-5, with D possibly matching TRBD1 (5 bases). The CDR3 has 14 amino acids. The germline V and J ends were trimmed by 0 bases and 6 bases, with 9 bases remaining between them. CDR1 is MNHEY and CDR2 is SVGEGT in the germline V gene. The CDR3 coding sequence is TGTGCCAGCAGTTACTCGCAGGGAGCTCAGCCCCAGCATTTT. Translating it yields CASSYSQGAQPQHF.

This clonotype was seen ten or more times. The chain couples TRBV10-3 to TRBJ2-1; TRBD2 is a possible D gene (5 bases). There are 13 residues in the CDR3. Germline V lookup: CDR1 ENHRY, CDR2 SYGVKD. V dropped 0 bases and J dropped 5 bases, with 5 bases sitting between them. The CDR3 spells CAISESRDNEQFF. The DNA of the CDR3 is TGTGCCATCAGTGAGTCGCGGGACAATGAGCAGTTCTTC.

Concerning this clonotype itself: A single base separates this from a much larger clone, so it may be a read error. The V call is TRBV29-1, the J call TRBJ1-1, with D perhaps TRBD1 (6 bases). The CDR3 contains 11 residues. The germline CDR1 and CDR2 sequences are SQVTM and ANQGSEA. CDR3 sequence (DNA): TGCGGCACACAGGGTAACACTGAAGCTTTCTTT. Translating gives CGTQGNTEAFF.

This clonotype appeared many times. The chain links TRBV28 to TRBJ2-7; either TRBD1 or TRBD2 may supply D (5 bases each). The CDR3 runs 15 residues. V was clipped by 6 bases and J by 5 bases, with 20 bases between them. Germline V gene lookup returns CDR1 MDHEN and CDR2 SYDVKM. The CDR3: CASSPPVAGTHEQYF. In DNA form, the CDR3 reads TGTGCCAGCAGCCCACCGGTGGCAGGGACCCACGAGCAGTACTTC.

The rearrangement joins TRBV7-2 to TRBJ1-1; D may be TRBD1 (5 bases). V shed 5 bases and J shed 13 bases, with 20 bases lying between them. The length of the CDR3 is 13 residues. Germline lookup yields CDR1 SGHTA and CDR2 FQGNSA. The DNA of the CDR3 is TGTGCCAGCAGCCCATCCGGGGCCCTCGGTAGTTTCTTT. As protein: CASSPSGALGSFF. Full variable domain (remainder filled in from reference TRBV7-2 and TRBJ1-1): GAGVSQSPSNKVTEKGKDVELRCDPISGHTALYWYRQSLGQGLEFLIYFQGNSAPDKSGLPSDRFSAERTGGSVSTLTIQRTQQEDSAVYLCASSPSGALGSFFGQGTRLTVV.

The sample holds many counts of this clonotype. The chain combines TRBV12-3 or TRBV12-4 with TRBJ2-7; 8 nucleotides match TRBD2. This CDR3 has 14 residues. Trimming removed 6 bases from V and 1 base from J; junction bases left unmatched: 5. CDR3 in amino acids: CASSREGLSYEQYF. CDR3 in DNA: TGTGCCAGCAGCCGGGAGGGACTTTCCTACGAGCAGTACTTC.

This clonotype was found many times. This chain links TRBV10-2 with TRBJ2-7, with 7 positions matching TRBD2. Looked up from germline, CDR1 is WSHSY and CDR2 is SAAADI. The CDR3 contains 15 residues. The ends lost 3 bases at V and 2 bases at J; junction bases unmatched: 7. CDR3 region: CASSDPSGLTYEQYF. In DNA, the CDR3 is TGCGCCAGCAGTGATCCTAGCGGCCTAACCTACGAGCAGTACTTC.

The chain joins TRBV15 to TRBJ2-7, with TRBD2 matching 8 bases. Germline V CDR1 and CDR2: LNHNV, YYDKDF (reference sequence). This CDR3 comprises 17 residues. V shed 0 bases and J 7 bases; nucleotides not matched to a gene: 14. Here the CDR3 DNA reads TGTGCCACCAGCAGAGATGGGGTAGCGGGGCCGCCTGGGGAGCAGTACTTC. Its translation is CATSRDGVAGPPGEQYF.

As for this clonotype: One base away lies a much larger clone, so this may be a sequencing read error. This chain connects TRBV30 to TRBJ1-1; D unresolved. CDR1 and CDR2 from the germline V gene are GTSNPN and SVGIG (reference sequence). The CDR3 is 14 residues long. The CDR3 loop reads CVWSVRAGNTEAFF. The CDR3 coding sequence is TGTGTCTGGAGTGTTAGGGCGGGGAACACTGAAGCTTTCTTT.

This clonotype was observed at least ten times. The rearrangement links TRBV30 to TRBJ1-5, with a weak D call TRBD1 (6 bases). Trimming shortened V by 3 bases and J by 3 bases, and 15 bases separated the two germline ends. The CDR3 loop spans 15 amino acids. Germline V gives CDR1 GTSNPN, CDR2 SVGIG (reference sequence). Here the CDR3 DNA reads TGTGCCTGGAGCCCCATGACAGGAGTCAATCAGCCCCAGCATTTT. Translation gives CAWSPMTGVNQPQHF.